This entry concerns a single T cell receptor (beta chain). This sample was included in a study of blood T cell repertoires in COVID-19. The wider study: T cells, B-cell-depleted T cells, or PBMCs provided the cDNA or gDNA that served as material.

Seattle-derived patients entered the study during active infection and were followed longitudinally. Study processing details: Amplification of reference gene primers was used by the study to estimate nucleated cell counts. Clones were read by immunoSEQ multiplex PCR, and TCRdb kept only the in-frame ones, dropping some. V and J calls and clone size are given by that table; D and trimming were obtained from the DNA. The sample includes approximately 170,000 clones, about 85% of them seen just once. Trimming took off 4 bases at V and 0 bases at J, with 4 bases between the two ends. Germline CDR1 SGHDN, CDR2 FVKESK. The CDR3 extends over 13 amino acids.

This sequence joins TRBV14 and TRBJ1-3; no clear D. The receptor comes from a man older than 75 with COVID-19, enrolled during active disease. The sample comprised peripheral blood. For the CDR3, the DNA is TGTGCCAGCAGCCTCAACTCTGGAAACACCATATATTTT. This gives the protein CASSLNSGNTIYF.